Presented here are 24 T cell receptor beta chains from one specimen sequenced in a study of human T cells and chemical hapten exposure. Time point in this sample: patch test 1, 2 weeks after DPC sensitization. This sample's treatment: therapeutic diphenylcyclopropenone sensitization with weekly scalp DPC. MiXCR was run by TCRdb on the RACE reads, yielding one entry per CDR3 protein. This sample has around 380,000 distinct CDR3 sequences; roughly 5% occur once, and the top ten carry under 2.5%. Sequencing used whole blood, obtained in connection with sensitization to the hapten diphenylcyclopropenone (DPC). These receptor sequences come from a woman in her 50s with alopecia areata. Some clones in this sample may be carry-over from other donors' samples.

This chain uses TRBV9 with TRBJ2-3; TRBD1 matches 10 bases. CDR3 length: 16 amino acids. After removal of 3 bases from V and 0 bases from J, the junction contained 4 bases not matched to a gene. In germline, CDR1 is SGDLS, CDR2 YYNGEE. CDR3 sequence: CASSETGGVSTDTQYF. CDR3 DNA: TGTGCCAGCAGCGAGACAGGGGGCGTTAGCACAGATACGCAGTATTTT.

This clonotype was detected many times. This chain joins TRBV20-1 and TRBJ1-1, with a weak D call TRBD1 (5 bases). Germline assignment: CDR1 DFQATT and CDR2 SNEGSKA (reference sequence). CDR3 length equals 12 residues. Trimming left V 6 bases short and J 1 base short, with 9 bases between. The CDR3 DNA reads TGCAGTGCGCTCACAGGGAACACTGAAGCTTTCTTT. This gives the protein CSALTGNTEAFF.

The J gene is TRBJ2-7, the V gene TRBV7-2, with 12 bases that match TRBD2. Looked up from germline, CDR1 is SGHTA and CDR2 is FQGNSA. The CDR3 runs to 15 residues. Trimming cost V 5 bases and J 3 bases; bases outside gene matches: 5. DNA for the CDR3: TGTGCCAGCAGCCATCAGACTAGCGGGAGCTACGAGCAGTACTTC. This codes for CASSHQTSGSYEQYF.

This clonotype occurred a few times. The chain recombines TRBV6-1 with TRBJ2-7; no clear D. Looked up from germline, CDR1 is MNHNS and CDR2 is SASEGT. The CDR3 totals 15 residues. V was trimmed by 7 bases and J by 2 bases, leaving 18 bases between them. CDR3 sequence reads: CASTWALAATYEQYF. Written as DNA, the CDR3 is TGTGCCAGCACCTGGGCCTTGGCAGCGACCTACGAGCAGTACTTC.

This clonotype was counted many times. The V gene is TRBV7-9, the J gene TRBJ1-1; D possibly corresponds to TRBD1 (5 bases). The CDR3 has 16 residues. V was trimmed by 2 bases and J by 0 bases, leaving 13 bases between them. Germline lookup yields CDR1 SEHNR and CDR2 FQNEAQ (reference sequence). CDR3 protein: CASSLSPTAMNTEAFF. The CDR3 DNA reads TGTGCCAGCAGCTTAAGCCCGACAGCCATGAACACTGAAGCTTTCTTT.

This clonotype was counted ten times or more. The rearrangement links TRBV9 to TRBJ1-4; TRBD1 matches at 10 bases. J gave up 8 bases and V 0 bases, and 7 bases lay outside the gene matches. Per germline, CDR1 SGDLS and CDR2 YYNGEE. The CDR3 contains 16 residues. As DNA, the CDR3 is TGTGCCAGCAGCGTAGGTCGGACAGGGGGAGGCGAAAAACTGTTTTTT. Protein product: CASSVGRTGGGEKLFF. Full variable domain (remainder filled in from reference TRBV9 and TRBJ1-4): DSGVTQTPKHLITATGQRVTLRCSPRSGDLSVYWYQQSLDQGLQFLIQYYNGEERAKGNILERFSAQQFPDLHSELNLSSLELGDSALYFCASSVGRTGGGEKLFFGSGTQLSVL.

V and J are TRBV28 and TRBJ2-3; D is possibly TRBD1 or TRBD2 (5 bases each). Deletions cut 5 bases from V and 0 bases from J, with 12 bases between. The CDR3 has 15 residues. Germline CDR1 and CDR2: MDHEN and SYDVKM. The CDR3 sequence is CASSTRGDSTDTQYF. CDR3 nucleotide sequence: TGTGCCAGCAGTACCCGAGGGGATAGCACAGATACGCAGTATTTT.

This clonotype was counted many times. The chain links TRBV29-1 to TRBJ2-7; D possibly corresponds to TRBD2 (6 bases). The CDR3 length is 14 residues. Between the trimmed V and J ends, which lost 7 bases and 6 bases, there was a span of 22 bases. Looked up from germline, CDR1 is SQVTM and CDR2 is ANQGSEA. Here the CDR3 DNA reads TGCAGCGCTGACGCGGGGACTGACTCCGTCGAGCAGTACTTC. Its translation is CSADAGTDSVEQYF.

The chain recombines TRBV12-3 or TRBV12-4 with TRBJ1-2; 7 bases align to TRBD1. CDR3 length: 13 amino acids. V lost 5 bases, J lost 5 bases, and 5 bases stayed unmatched. DNA for the CDR3: TGTGCCAGCAGTCCTCAGACAGGGTATGGCTACACCTTC. It specifies CASSPQTGYGYTF.

This clonotype has a count of ten or more. The chain couples TRBV28 to TRBJ2-3; D tentatively fits TRBD1 or TRBD2 (5 bases each). Germline V lookup: CDR1 MDHEN, CDR2 SYDVKM. This CDR3 has 15 residues. Trimming took 2 bases from V and 1 from J, leaving 10 bases between them. CDR3 sequence: CASSLQRGGTDTQYF. Written as DNA, the CDR3 is TGTGCCAGCAGTTTACAGCGAGGGGGCACAGATACGCAGTATTTT.

The chain employs TRBV15 and TRBJ2-1, with D maybe TRBD1 (5 bases). The CDR3 covers 16 residues. The V gene lost 8 bases and the J gene lost 0 bases, with 17 bases spanning the gap. Looked up from germline, CDR1 is LNHNV and CDR2 is YYDKDF (reference sequence). The CDR3 DNA follows: TGTGCCACCCTGCCAGGGTCGATTAGCTCCTACAATGAGCAGTTCTTC. The encoded protein is CATLPGSISSYNEQFF.

In this sample, this clonotype turned up a few times. V gene TRBV3-1 combines with J gene TRBJ1-6; D is unclear. Per germline, CDR1 LGHDT and CDR2 YNNKEL (reference sequence). Trimming removed 0 bases from V and 8 bases from J, with 8 bases in between. This CDR3 region has 14 residues. In nucleotides, the CDR3 is TGTGCCAGCAGCCAAGAGGGGTCCTATTCACCCCTCCACTTT. Its protein product is CASSQEGSYSPLHF. The whole variable domain, remainder taken from reference TRBV3-1 and TRBJ1-6, is DTAVSQTPKYLVTQMGNDKSIKCEQNLGHDTMYWYKQDSKKFLKIMFSYNNKELIINETVPNRFSPKSPDKAHLNLHINSLELGDSAVYFCASSQEGSYSPLHFGNGTRLTVT.

Many counts were recorded for this clonotype. This chain joins TRBV25-1 and TRBJ1-4; tentative D call: TRBD1 (5 bases). Trimming removed 0 bases at V and 7 bases at J, with 24 bases between. Germline V lookup: CDR1 MGHDK, CDR2 SYGVNS. The CDR3 totals 19 residues. CDR3 bases: TGTGCCAGCAGTGAATATTGGGCCCCTCCGGGGGTTGGTGGTGAAAAACTGTTTTTT. Amino acids: CASSEYWAPPGVGGEKLFF.

Many counts were recorded for this clonotype. The chain combines TRBV27 with TRBJ2-1; D remains ambiguous. The CDR3 length is 12 residues. The germline V gene has CDR1 MNHEY and CDR2 SMNVEV (reference sequence). Trimming stripped 3 bases from V and 3 bases from J, with 3 bases between. CDR3 nucleotide sequence: TGTGCCAGCAGTTTGGACTACAATGAGCAGTTCTTC. Protein product: CASSLDYNEQFF.

The genes are TRBV27 and TRBJ1-2; D call uncertain. The CDR3 is 13 amino acids. V was pared by 0 bases and J by 7 bases, with 9 bases between. CDR1 is MNHEY, CDR2 SMNVEV, per germline (reference sequence). The CDR3 bases are TGTGCCAGCAGTTTATCCCATATAAGTGGCTACACCTTC. Translating gives CASSLSHISGYTF.

The chain carries TRBV9 and TRBJ1-5, with D uncertain. Per germline, CDR1 SGDLS and CDR2 YYNGEE. The CDR3 spans 14 residues. The ends were cut back, 0 bases at V and 4 bases at J, with 8 bases in the middle. The CDR3 region has the DNA TGTGCCAGCAGCGTAGAGAGCATAAATCAGCCCCAGCATTTT. Its protein is CASSVESINQPQHF.

A few counts support this clonotype. V gene TRBV7-9 combines with J gene TRBJ1-1; D gene ambiguous. CDR3 size: 13 residues. From germline, CDR1 is SEHNR and CDR2 FQNEAQ (reference sequence). V was cut by 3 bases and J by 7 bases, with 12 bases left in between. The CDR3 DNA reads TGTGCCAGCAGCTTTTCTATCATCAGTGAAGCTTTCTTT. This encodes CASSFSIISEAFF.

This clonotype was picked up many times. This chain uses TRBV5-6 with TRBJ1-6; 9 bases map to TRBD1. V shed 4 bases, J shed 7 bases, and the junction held 9 bases outside the gene matches. This CDR3 has 16 amino acids. CDR1 is SGHDT and CDR2 is YYEEEE in the germline V gene. CDR3 DNA: TGTGCCAGCAGCCCGGGGACAGGGATAAGGAATTCACCCCTCCACTTT. Protein sequence: CASSPGTGIRNSPLHF.

The rearrangement links TRBV3-1 to TRBJ2-1; 9 positions match TRBD2. CDR1 is LGHDT, CDR2 YNNKEL, per germline (reference sequence). The V and J ends lost 4 bases and 11 bases, in that order; junction bases with no gene match: 21. The CDR3 is 18 amino acids. The DNA of the CDR3 is TGTGCCAGCAGCCCACAAGGAGCGGGGGGCTCCAGTCGGGGTAAGCAGTTCTTC. Encoded protein: CASSPQGAGGSSRGKQFF.

The sample holds many counts of this clonotype. V usage is TRBV4-1 and J usage is TRBJ1-6; no definite D call. V was shortened by 2 bases and J by 0 bases, with 8 bases between the two germline ends. Germline CDR1 MGHRA, CDR2 YSYEKL. The CDR3 loop spans 16 amino acids. This chain's CDR3 is CASSQKGSSYNSPLHF. DNA for the CDR3: TGCGCCAGCAGCCAAAAGGGCAGCTCCTATAATTCACCCCTCCACTTT.

This clonotype was detected a few times. The genes are TRBV28 and TRBJ2-1, with D possibly being TRBD1 (5 bases). Germline V CDR1 and CDR2: MDHEN, SYDVKM. Trimming removed 5 bases from V and 9 bases from J, with 14 bases in between. The CDR3 runs to 13 residues. The CDR3 coding sequence is TGTGCCAGCAGTCTCGCAGGGTCAGCTGAGCAGTTCTTC. It codes for CASSLAGSAEQFF.

Many counts were recorded for this clonotype. V is TRBV20-1 and J is TRBJ2-5, with D possibly being TRBD1 (6 bases). This CDR3 has 12 residues. V dropped 3 bases and J dropped 3 bases, with 8 bases sitting between them. Germline V gene sequence: CDR1 DFQATT, CDR2 SNEGSKA (reference sequence). The CDR3 reads CSARDSEETQYF. DNA for the CDR3: TGCAGTGCTAGGGACAGTGAAGAGACCCAGTACTTC.

The J gene is TRBJ2-3, the V gene TRBV9; D unresolved. Between the trimmed V and J ends, which lost 0 bases and 1 base, there was a span of 6 bases. Germline CDR1 and CDR2: SGDLS and YYNGEE. The CDR3 is 14 amino acids. The DNA for the CDR3 is TGTGCCAGCAGCGTAGGTGAGGGCACAGATACGCAGTATTTT. Translation gives CASSVGEGTDTQYF.

The chain couples TRBV2 to TRBJ1-6; a possible D gene is TRBD1 (5 bases). V lost 3 bases and J lost 5, with 11 bases in between. The CDR3 sequence is 15 residues long. Germline CDR1 is SNHLY and CDR2 is FYNNEI. The CDR3 reads CASSERGPDNSPLHF. CDR3 DNA sequence: TGTGCCAGCAGTGAGCGGGGACCCGATAATTCACCCCTCCACTTT.